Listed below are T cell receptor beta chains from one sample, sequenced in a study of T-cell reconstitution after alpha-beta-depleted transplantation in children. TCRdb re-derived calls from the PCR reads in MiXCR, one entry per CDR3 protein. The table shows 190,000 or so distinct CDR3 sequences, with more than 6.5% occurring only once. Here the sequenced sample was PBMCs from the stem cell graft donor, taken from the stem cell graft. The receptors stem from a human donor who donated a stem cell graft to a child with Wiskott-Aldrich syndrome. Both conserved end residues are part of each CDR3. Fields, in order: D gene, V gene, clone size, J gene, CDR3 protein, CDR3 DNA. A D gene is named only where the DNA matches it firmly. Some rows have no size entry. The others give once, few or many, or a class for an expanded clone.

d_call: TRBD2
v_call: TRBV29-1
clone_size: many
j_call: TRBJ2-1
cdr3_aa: CSGGGNDNEQFF
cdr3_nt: TGCAGCGGGGGAGGGAATGACAATGAGCAGTTCTTC

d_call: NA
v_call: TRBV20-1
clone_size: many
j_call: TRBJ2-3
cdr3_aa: CSARDLPGPSTDTQYF
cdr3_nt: TGCAGTGCTAGAGATCTTCCCGGGCCTAGCACAGATACGCAGTATTTT

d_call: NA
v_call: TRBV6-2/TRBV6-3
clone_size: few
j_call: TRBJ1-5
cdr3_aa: CASTRPGARGNQPQHF
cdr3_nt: TGTGCCAGCACTCGTCCGGGGGCGCGAGGTAATCAGCCCCAGCATTTT

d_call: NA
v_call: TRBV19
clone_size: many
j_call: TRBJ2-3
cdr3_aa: CASSPSQASFTQYF
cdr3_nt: TGTGCCAGTAGTCCCTCCCAGGCCAGTTTTACGCAGTATTTT

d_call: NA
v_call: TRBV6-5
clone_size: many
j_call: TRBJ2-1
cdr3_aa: CASRRDHYNEQFF
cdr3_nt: TGTGCCAGCAGACGGGACCACTACAATGAGCAGTTCTTC

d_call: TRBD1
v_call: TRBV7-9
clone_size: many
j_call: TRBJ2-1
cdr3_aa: CASSPPGTGYNEQFF
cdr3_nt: TGTGCCAGCAGCCCACCGGGGACAGGCTACAATGAGCAGTTCTTC

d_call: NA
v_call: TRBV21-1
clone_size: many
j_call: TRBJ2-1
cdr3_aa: CASSKRYRGYNEQFF
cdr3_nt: TGTGCCAGCAGCAAACGCTATAGAGGCTACAATGAGCAGTTCTTC

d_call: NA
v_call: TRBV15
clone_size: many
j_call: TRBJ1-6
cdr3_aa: CATSGDGPLHF
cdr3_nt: TGTGCCACCAGCGGCGATGGGCCCCTCCACTTT

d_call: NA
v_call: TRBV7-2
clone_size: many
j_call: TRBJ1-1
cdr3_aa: CASSLYTNTEAFF
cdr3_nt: TGTGCCAGCAGCTTATACACGAACACTGAAGCTTTCTTT

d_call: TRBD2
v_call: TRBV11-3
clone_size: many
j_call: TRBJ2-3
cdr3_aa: CASSLMLAGDTQYF
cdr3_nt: TGTGCCAGCAGCTTAATGCTAGCGGGAGATACGCAGTATTTT

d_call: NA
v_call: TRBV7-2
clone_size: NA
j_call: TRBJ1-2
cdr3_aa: CASSLAQGSVVGYTF
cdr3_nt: TGTGCCAGCAGCTTAGCACAGGGATCGGTCGTCGGCTACACCTTC

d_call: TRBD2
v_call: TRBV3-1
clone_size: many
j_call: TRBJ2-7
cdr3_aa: CASSQEMGRDYEQYF
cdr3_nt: TGTGCCAGCAGCCAAGAAATGGGGAGGGACTACGAGCAGTACTTC

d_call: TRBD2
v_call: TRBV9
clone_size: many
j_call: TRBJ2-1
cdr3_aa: CASSVAGGNNEQFF
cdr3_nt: TGTGCCAGCAGCGTAGCGGGAGGAAACAATGAGCAGTTCTTC

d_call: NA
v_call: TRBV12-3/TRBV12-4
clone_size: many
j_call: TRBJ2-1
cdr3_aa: CASSPGTVYNEQFF
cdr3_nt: TGTGCCAGCAGTCCCGGGACGGTCTACAATGAGCAGTTCTTC

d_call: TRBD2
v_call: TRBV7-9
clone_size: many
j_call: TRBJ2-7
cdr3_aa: CASSEGLAGTYEQYF
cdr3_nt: TGTGCCAGCAGCGAAGGACTAGCGGGAACCTACGAGCAGTACTTC

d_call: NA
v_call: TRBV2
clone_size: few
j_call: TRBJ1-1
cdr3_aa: CASSEIRGNTEAFF
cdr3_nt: TGTGCCAGCAGTGAAATTCGGGGGAACACTGAAGCTTTCTTT

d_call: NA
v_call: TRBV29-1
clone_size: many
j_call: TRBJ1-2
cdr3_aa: CSVGDTNYGYTF
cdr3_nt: TGCAGCGTTGGTGATACTAACTATGGCTACACCTTC

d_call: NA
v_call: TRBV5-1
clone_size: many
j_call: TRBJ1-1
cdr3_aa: CASRLTGLLFTEAFF
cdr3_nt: TGCGCCAGCAGATTAACGGGACTCCTGTTCACTGAAGCTTTCTTT

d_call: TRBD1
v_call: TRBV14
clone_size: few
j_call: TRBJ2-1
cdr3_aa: CASSQQGAGNEQFF
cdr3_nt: TGTGCCAGCAGCCAACAGGGGGCTGGTAATGAGCAGTTCTTC

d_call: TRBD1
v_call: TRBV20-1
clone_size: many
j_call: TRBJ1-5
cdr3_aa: CSADRGVDQPQHF
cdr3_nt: TGCAGTGCTGACAGGGGGGTGGATCAGCCCCAGCATTTT

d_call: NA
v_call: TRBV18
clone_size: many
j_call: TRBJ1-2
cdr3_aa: CASSPIQDYGYTF
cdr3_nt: TGTGCCAGCTCACCAATTCAGGACTATGGCTACACCTTC

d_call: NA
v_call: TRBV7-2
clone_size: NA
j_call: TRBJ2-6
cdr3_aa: CASSLVVGTGANVLTF
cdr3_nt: TGTGCCAGCAGCTTAGTAGTGGGGACTGGGGCCAACGTCCTGACTTTC

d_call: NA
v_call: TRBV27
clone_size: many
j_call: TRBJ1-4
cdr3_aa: CASSSLATNEKLFF
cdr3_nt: TGTGCCAGCAGTTCGTTAGCAACTAATGAAAAACTGTTTTTT

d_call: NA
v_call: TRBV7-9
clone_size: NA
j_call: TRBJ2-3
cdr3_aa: CASSLGELIGDTQYF
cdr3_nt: TGTGCCAGCAGCTTAGGGGAACTCATTGGAGATACGCAGTATTTT

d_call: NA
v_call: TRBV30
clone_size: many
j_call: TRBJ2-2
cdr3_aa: CAWTRLGDTGELFF
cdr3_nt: TGTGCCTGGACGAGACTGGGGGACACCGGGGAGCTGTTTTTT

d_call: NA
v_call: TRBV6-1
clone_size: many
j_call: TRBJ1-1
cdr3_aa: CASMGFWTEAFF
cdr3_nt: TGTGCCAGCATGGGGTTTTGGACTGAAGCTTTCTTT